The sequence of this T cell receptor beta chain was determined in a study of blood T cell repertoires in COVID-19. Across the study: Both acute and convalescent COVID-19 samples were obtained from the United States, Italy and Spain.

Trimming removed 3 bases from V and 2 bases from J; junction bases left unmatched: 3. The CDR3 has 14 residues. Germline V lookup: CDR1 SGHRS, CDR2 YFSETQ. As processed by the authors: Nucleated cell number was recorded as an estimate derived from reference gene primer amplification. Libraries were prepared by immunoSEQ multiplex PCR; TCRdb keeps only in-frame clonotypes and omits some of them. The DNA gave D and trimming, while V, J and clone size come from that table. The sample holds roughly 87,000 clones, over 70% seen once. The receptor comes from a woman aged 45 to 65 with acute or convalescent COVID-19. Sequencing input: peripheral blood. The chain uses TRBV5-1 and TRBJ2-3; 7 bases are a match to TRBD2. In DNA, the CDR3 is TGCGCCAGCAGCTCTGGACTAGACACAGATACGCAGTATTTT. Translation gives CASSSGLDTDTQYF.